The rows below give T cell receptor beta chains drawn from one sample of a study of T-cell memory formation after mild COVID-19. TCRdb processed the 5' RACE reads anew with MiXCR; each CDR3 protein has one entry. The sample yields roughly 450,000 distinct CDR3 sequences, 18% seen once. The sequenced sample was PBMCs or a T cell subset sorted from them (not recorded which). The receptors here all came from an adult woman who had mild COVID-19 (a few samples of this study predate the infection). Cell type and time point are not known. The CDR3 runs from the conserved cysteine through the conserved F or W. The D gene is left open where the match is weak. Rows give clone size only sometimes, using once, few, many, or a class for an expanded clone.

size | J | D | V | CDR3 | DNA
many | TRBJ2-2 | NA | TRBV6-2/TRBV6-3 | CASSGFGGELFF | TGTGCCAGCAGTGGGTTTGGCGGGGAGCTGTTTTTT
NA | TRBJ1-4 | TRBD1 | TRBV12-3/TRBV12-4 | CASRTQGLGNEKLFF | TGTGCCAGCAGGACACAGGGGTTGGGTAATGAAAAACTGTTTTTT
few | TRBJ2-1 | NA | TRBV2 | CASTGGLVSYNEQFF | TGTGCCAGCACAGGGGGACTAGTCTCCTACAATGAGCAGTTCTTC
few | TRBJ2-1 | NA | TRBV25-1 | CASSVASSSYNEQFF | TGTGCCAGCAGTGTAGCGTCTAGCTCCTACAATGAGCAGTTCTTC
NA | TRBJ2-1 | TRBD1 | TRBV24-1 | CATSENRGSGQFF | TGTGCCACCAGTGAAAACAGGGGCTCGGGGCAGTTCTTC
NA | TRBJ1-1 | TRBD1 | TRBV12-3/TRBV12-4 | CASGASSRGGQAFF | TGTGCCAGCGGAGCCTCAAGCAGGGGGGGACAGGCTTTCTTT
few | TRBJ2-2 | NA | TRBV2 | CASGHRNTGELFF | TGTGCCAGCGGGCATCGGAACACCGGGGAGCTGTTTTTT
NA | TRBJ2-2 | TRBD2 | TRBV4-3 | CASSQRGLADTGELFF | TGCGCCAGCAGCCAGCGGGGACTAGCGGACACCGGGGAGCTGTTTTTT
NA | TRBJ1-2 | TRBD1 | TRBV7-3 | CASAEGQGTLYGYTF | TGTGCCAGCGCCGAGGGACAGGGAACCCTCTATGGCTACACCTTC
NA | TRBJ1-2 | NA | TRBV6-1 | CASSEVALYGYTF | TGTGCCAGCAGTGAAGTGGCGCTCTATGGCTACACCTTC
NA | TRBJ2-5 | TRBD2 | TRBV12-3/TRBV12-4 | CASSLAGGIETQYF | TGTGCCAGCAGTCTAGCGGGAGGCATTGAGACCCAGTACTTC
few | TRBJ2-7 | TRBD1 | TRBV11-1 | CASSPRSRGSDEQYF | TGTGCCAGCAGCCCCCGGTCCAGGGGGAGCGACGAGCAGTACTTC
few | TRBJ2-1 | NA | TRBV9 | CASSVVGGARYNEQFF | TGTGCCAGCAGCGTAGTGGGGGGGGCCCGTTACAATGAGCAGTTCTTC